Sequencing of this T cell receptor beta chain was carried out in a study of T cell changes during pregnancy in multiple sclerosis. Between the trimmed V and J ends, which lost 5 bases and 3 bases, there was a span of 34 bases. The germline V gene encodes CDR1 MNHEY and CDR2 SMNVEV (reference sequence). This CDR3 comprises 21 residues. This clone has a handful of counts. The table came from immunoSEQ multiplex PCR; TCRdb's copy has only in-frame clones and leaves some out. The sample contains 15,000 to 20,000 clones, 70% to 90% of which appear only once. This specimen was CD8+ T cells from peripheral blood mononuclear cells, taken in the second trimester of pregnancy. The chain recombines TRBV27 with TRBJ1-1; D possibly corresponds to TRBD1 (6 bases). This clonotype was sampled from a female donor in good health, enrolled as a control in a pregnancy study. For the CDR3, the DNA is TGTGCCAGCAGTCCGCTACCCCATTTATTCTCTTCGGGAGGGGGTTACACTGAAGCTTTCTTT. Encoded protein: CASSPLPHLFSSGGGYTEAFF.